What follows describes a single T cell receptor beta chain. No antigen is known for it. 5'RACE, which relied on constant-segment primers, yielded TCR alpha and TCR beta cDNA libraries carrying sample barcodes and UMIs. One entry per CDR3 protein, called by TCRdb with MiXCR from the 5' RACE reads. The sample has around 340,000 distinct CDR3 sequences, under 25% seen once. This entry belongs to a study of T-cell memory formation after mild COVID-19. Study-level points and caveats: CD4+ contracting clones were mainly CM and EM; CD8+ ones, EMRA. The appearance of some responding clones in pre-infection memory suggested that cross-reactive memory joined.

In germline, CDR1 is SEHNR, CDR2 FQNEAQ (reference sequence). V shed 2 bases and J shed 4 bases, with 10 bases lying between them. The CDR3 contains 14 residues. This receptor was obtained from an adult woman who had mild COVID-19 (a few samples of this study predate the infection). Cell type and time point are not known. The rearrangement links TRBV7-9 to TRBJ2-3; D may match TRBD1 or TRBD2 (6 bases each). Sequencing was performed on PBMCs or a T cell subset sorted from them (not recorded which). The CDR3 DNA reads TGTGCCAGCAGCTTAAGGGGGGCCTCAGATACGCAGTATTTT. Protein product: CASSLRGASDTQYF.